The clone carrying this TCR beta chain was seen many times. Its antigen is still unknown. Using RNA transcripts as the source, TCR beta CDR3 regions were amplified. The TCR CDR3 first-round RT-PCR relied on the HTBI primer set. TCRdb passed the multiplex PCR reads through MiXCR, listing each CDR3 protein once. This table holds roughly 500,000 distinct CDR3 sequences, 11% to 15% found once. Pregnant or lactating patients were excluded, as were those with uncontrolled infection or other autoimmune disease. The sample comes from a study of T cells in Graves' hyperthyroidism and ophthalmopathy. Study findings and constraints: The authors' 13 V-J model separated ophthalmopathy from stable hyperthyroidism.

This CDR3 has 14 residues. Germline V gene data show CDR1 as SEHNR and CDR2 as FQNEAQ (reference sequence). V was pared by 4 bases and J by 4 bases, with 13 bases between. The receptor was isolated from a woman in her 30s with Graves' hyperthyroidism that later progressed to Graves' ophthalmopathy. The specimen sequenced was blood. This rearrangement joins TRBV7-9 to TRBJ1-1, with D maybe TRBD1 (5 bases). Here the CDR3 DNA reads TGTGCCAGCAGCTCATCCTGGGGCGCCACTGAAGCTTTCTTT. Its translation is CASSSSWGATEAFF. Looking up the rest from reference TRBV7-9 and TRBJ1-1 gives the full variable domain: DTGVSQNPRHKITKRGQNVTFRCDPISEHNRLYWYRQTLGQGPEFLTYFQNEAQLEKSRLLSDRFSAERPKGSFSTLEIQRTEQGDSAMYLCASSSSWGATEAFFGQGTRLTVV.